The TCR beta chain described here comes from a study of blood T cells in healthy people across ages. Study results and limitations: Observed TCR beta diversity per million T cells went down as age went up. This fall followed a roughly linear course with age.

Investigators took about 10 milliliters of peripheral blood from every donor. There were at least 5.5 micrograms of total RNA extracted from every sample. It was with a sample-barcoded 5' primer and a J-beta primer mix that a second PCR of roughly 6 to 12 cycles was run. TCRdb redid the calling of the 5' RACE reads with MiXCR, one entry per CDR3 protein. The sample lists around 800,000 distinct CDR3 sequences, roughly 46% occurring once. After removal of 1 base from V and 0 bases from J, the junction contained 5 bases not matched to a gene. Germline V CDR1 and CDR2: SGDLS, YYNGEE. The CDR3 is 17 amino acids. As concerns this clonotype: Antigen unknown.

Sequenced input: blood. The chain carries TRBV9 and TRBJ2-3; TRBD2 matches at 10 bases. The receptor was derived from an older man in good health. CDR3: CASSVLAGAPSTDTQYF. Written as DNA, the CDR3 is TGTGCCAGCAGCGTACTAGCGGGGGCTCCTAGCACAGATACGCAGTATTTT.